These 23 T cell receptor beta chains were sequenced from one sample in a study of multiple sclerosis patients with progressive multifocal leukoencephalopathy. Time point reported: before natalizumab initiation. The repertoire was sequenced with immunoSEQ multiplex PCR; TCRdb's copy has only in-frame clones and lacks some. The table shows some 30,000 clones, with 92% occurring only once. The sequencing sample was made of PBMCs. These receptors all come from a young man with multiple sclerosis.

The chain is built from TRBV19 and TRBJ1-1, with a possible D match to TRBD1 (5 bases). The CDR3 sequence is 16 residues long. Germline lookup yields CDR1 LNHDA and CDR2 SQIVND (reference sequence). V was pared by 6 bases and J by 1 base, with 18 bases between. CDR3 in amino acids: CASRLAEGRGNTEAFF. In nucleotides, the CDR3 is TGTGCCAGTAGACTCGCTGAGGGACGGGGGAACACTGAAGCTTTCTTT. The full variable domain, with the rest looked up from reference TRBV19 and TRBJ1-1, is DGGITQSPKYLFRKEGQNVTLSCEQNLNHDAMYWYRQDPGQGLRLIYYSQIVNDFQKGDIAEGYSVSREKKESFPLTVTSAQKNPTAFYLCASRLAEGRGNTEAFFGQGTRLTVV.

This clone showed up just once. The chain uses TRBV10-3 and TRBJ2-1; 16 bases agree with TRBD2. The CDR3 contains 12 residues. Unmatched junction bases numbered 6, after V lost 10 bases and J lost 15 bases. Germline CDR1 is ENHRY and CDR2 is SYGVKD. As DNA, the CDR3 is TGTGCCACCGGGACTAGCGGGAGGGCACGGTTCTTC. Translating gives CATGTSGRARFF.

The gene calls are TRBV18 and TRBJ1-2, with D unresolved. Germline V gene lookup returns CDR1 KGHSH and CDR2 LQKENI. This CDR3 comprises 13 residues. V lost 3 bases to trimming and J lost 0 bases, with 5 bases between them. CDR3 in DNA: TGTGCCAGCTCACCGGAAGCTAACTATGGCTACACCTTC. It encodes CASSPEANYGYTF.

J is TRBJ1-1 and V is TRBV15; D gene uncertain. Deletions cut 0 bases from V and 7 bases from J, with 9 bases between. Germline V CDR1 and CDR2: LNHNV, YYDKDF (reference sequence). There are 13 residues in the CDR3. The CDR3 here is CATSRDLVVEAFF. CDR3 nucleotide sequence: TGTGCCACCAGCAGAGATTTGGTAGTTGAAGCTTTCTTT.

This clone was detected only a few times. The chain couples TRBV6-1 to TRBJ2-3; possibly TRBD1 or TRBD2 for D (7 bases each). Per the germline V gene, CDR1 is MNHNS and CDR2 is SASEGT. V was trimmed by 4 bases and J by 6 bases, leaving 14 bases between them. The CDR3 runs 14 residues. The DNA for the CDR3 is TGTGCCAGCAGTGGGGAGGGGGCAGGGGATACGCAGTATTTT. Residues: CASSGEGAGDTQYF.

The rearrangement uses TRBV7-6 and TRBJ1-1; a possible D gene is TRBD1 (6 bases). Germline CDR1 is SGHVS and CDR2 is FNYEAQ. This CDR3 is 17 amino acids long. The V gene lost 1 base and the J gene lost 3 bases, with 18 bases spanning the gap. CDR3 amino acids: CASSLGTMRGADTEAFF. CDR3 coding DNA: TGTGCCAGCAGCTTAGGTACAATGCGGGGGGCGGACACTGAAGCTTTCTTT.

This chain joins TRBV6-6 and TRBJ2-7; either TRBD1 or TRBD2 may fit D (6 bases each). There are 16 residues in the CDR3. Germline CDR1 MNHNY, CDR2 SVGAGI (reference sequence). Between the trimmed V and J ends, which lost 4 bases and 6 bases, there was a span of 22 bases. The CDR3 DNA reads as TGTGCCAGCAGTTCCTCGGGGGCCCTCTTGAGGGGCGAGCAGTACGTC. It specifies CASSSSGALLRGEQYV.

This clone has more than one count but fewer than ten. This chain joins TRBV5-1 and TRBJ1-1; TRBD1 might be the D (5 bases). The ends were cut back, 1 base at V and 2 bases at J, with 15 bases in the middle. The germline V gene has CDR1 SGHRS and CDR2 YFSETQ. The CDR3 totals 16 residues. The CDR3 here is CASSLSNRLINTEAFF. DNA of the CDR3: TGCGCCAGCAGCTTGTCAAACAGGTTAATCAACACTGAAGCTTTCTTT.

This chain connects TRBV5-6 to TRBJ2-3, with a tentative D call TRBD2 (6 bases). The ends were cut back, 4 bases at V and 1 base at J, with 16 bases in the middle. The CDR3 is made up of 16 amino acids. Germline CDR1 is SGHDT and CDR2 is YYEEEE. The DNA for the CDR3 is TGTGCCAGCAGCCTACTCGGGGAGCGGGGCACAGATACGCAGTATTTT. Translating gives CASSLLGERGTDTQYF.

V and J are TRBV7-8 and TRBJ2-3; D not resolved. The V gene lost 5 bases and the J gene lost 1 base, with 13 bases spanning the gap. Looked up from germline, CDR1 is SGHVS and CDR2 is FQNEAQ. CDR3 size: 15 residues. CDR3 sequence reads: CASSPRSDGTDTQYF. In nucleotides, the CDR3 is TGTGCCAGCAGCCCGAGATCTGACGGCACAGATACGCAGTATTTT.

V and J are TRBV9 and TRBJ2-3; D is perhaps TRBD2 (6 bases). V lost 7 bases and J lost 2, with 11 bases in between. CDR1 and CDR2 (germline): SGDLS, YYNGEE. This CDR3 has 13 residues. CDR3 nucleotides: TGTGCCAGCGGGAGGAAGCCCACAGATACGCAGTATTTT. It codes for CASGRKPTDTQYF. The full variable domain, its missing parts supplied by reference TRBV9 and TRBJ2-3, is DSGVTQTPKHLITATGQRVTLRCSPRSGDLSVYWYQQSLDQGLQFLIQYYNGEERAKGNILERFSAQQFPDLHSELNLSSLELGDSALYFCASGRKPTDTQYFGPGTRLTVL.

This chain joins TRBV7-7 and TRBJ2-2, with no clear D. CDR3 size: 15 residues. The ends were cut back, 5 bases at V and 8 bases at J, with 18 bases in the middle. Looked up from germline, CDR1 is SSHAT and CDR2 is FNYEAQ (reference sequence). Written as DNA, the CDR3 is TGTGCCAGCAGCGCCTCGGGCCGGTCGATTGGGGAGCTGTTTTTT. Protein product: CASSASGRSIGELFF.

Here the CDR3 reads CASSSGQGKGNTEAFF. The CDR3 coding sequence is TGCGCCAGCAGCTCGGGACAGGGGAAAGGGAACACTGAAGCTTTCTTT. The chain recombines TRBV5-1 with TRBJ1-1; TRBD1 agrees at 10 bases. This CDR3 contains 16 residues. With V trimmed by 3 bases and J by 1 base, 6 bases remained unmatched. Per the germline V gene, CDR1 is SGHRS and CDR2 is YFSETQ.

V gene TRBV4-2 combines with J gene TRBJ2-1; 9 bases agree with TRBD2. Germline V gene sequence: CDR1 LGHNA, CDR2 YNFKEQ. The CDR3 extends over 16 amino acids. The V gene end was trimmed by 0 bases and the J gene end by 9 bases; junction bases not matched to a gene: 9. The CDR3: CASSQDVGGRAGEQFF. CDR3 bases: TGTGCCAGCAGCCAAGATGTGGGCGGGAGGGCCGGTGAGCAGTTCTTC.

The chain has TRBV6-4 and TRBJ2-1; possibly TRBD2 for D (5 bases). The germline gives CDR1 MRHNA, CDR2 SNTAGT. Trimming removed 4 bases at V and 0 bases at J, with 7 bases between. The CDR3 sequence is 14 residues long. The CDR3 coding sequence is TGTGCCAGCAGTGCGGACTTCTCCTACAATGAGCAGTTCTTC. Protein product: CASSADFSYNEQFF.

V usage is TRBV2 and J usage is TRBJ2-3, with 8 bases matching TRBD2. The CDR3 extends over 15 amino acids. V shed 6 bases, J shed 0 bases, and the junction held 5 bases outside the gene matches. Germline V gene sequence: CDR1 SNHLY, CDR2 FYNNEI. CDR3 sequence: CASSREGISTDTQYF. CDR3 coding DNA: TGTGCCAGCAGCCGGGAGGGTATAAGCACAGATACGCAGTATTTT.

V and J are TRBV9 and TRBJ2-5; TRBD1 might be the D (5 bases). Deletions cut 0 bases from V and 5 bases from J, with 20 bases between. CDR1 and CDR2 from the germline V gene are SGDLS and YYNGEE. The CDR3 is 17 amino acids. The DNA for the CDR3 is TGTGCCAGCAGCGTAGATGATTGGACACCCCGGGCGGAGACCCAGTACTTC. Its translation: CASSVDDWTPRAETQYF.

As for this clone: Other DNA variants within this sample encode the same CDR3. V usage is TRBV18 and J usage is TRBJ2-7; 7 nucleotides line up with TRBD2. From germline, CDR1 is KGHSH and CDR2 LQKENI. Trimming cost V 3 bases and J 5 bases; bases outside gene matches: 13. CDR3 length: 16 amino acids. The CDR3 reads CASSPGGGTKGHEQYF. The CDR3 bases are TGTGCCAGCTCACCCGGTGGTGGGACTAAGGGTCACGAGCAGTACTTC.

This sequence joins TRBV9 and TRBJ1-1; D gene unclear. Trimming stripped 6 bases from V and 4 bases from J, with 16 bases between. Germline CDR1 SGDLS, CDR2 YYNGEE. This CDR3 spans 14 amino acids. The CDR3 region is CASTDRPGSTEAFF. The CDR3 coding sequence is TGTGCCAGCACCGACCGCCCAGGTTCCACTGAAGCTTTCTTT.

The count of this clone is one. The chain recombines TRBV27 with TRBJ1-2; the D is unclear. Germline CDR1 is MNHEY and CDR2 is SMNVEV (reference sequence). The CDR3 has 16 amino acids. With 0 bases removed from V and 0 bases from J, the gap between germline ends came to 11 bases. The DNA for the CDR3 is TGTGCCAGCAGTTTATCGTACGGGGAACCTAACTATGGCTACACCTTC. This gives the protein CASSLSYGEPNYGYTF.

V usage is TRBV19 and J usage is TRBJ2-7; the D is unclear. Germline loops: CDR1 LNHDA, CDR2 SQIVND (reference sequence). This CDR3 is built from 15 residues. Trimming removed 4 bases from V and 2 bases from J, with 15 bases in between. The DNA of the CDR3 is TGTGCCAGTAGTAGGGTTTTGGGCGATACCTACGAGCAGTACTTC. It encodes CASSRVLGDTYEQYF.

The chain carries TRBV14 and TRBJ2-7; D unclear. Per the germline V gene, CDR1 is SGHDN and CDR2 is FVKESK. The length of the CDR3 is 13 residues. With 2 bases removed from V and 4 bases from J, the gap between germline ends came to 9 bases. CDR3 DNA sequence: TGTGCCAGCAGCCAACCGACACTGTACGAGCAGTACGTC. The encoded protein is CASSQPTLYEQYV.

V and J are TRBV21-1 and TRBJ2-7. TRBV21-1 represents a pseudogene. This CDR3 region has 14 residues. CDR3 amino acids: CASSRTPSSYEQYV. The DNA for the CDR3 is TGTGCCAGCAGCAGGACCCCGAGCTCCTACGAGCAGTACGTC.